Described below is a single TCR beta chain sequence and its context. In this sample, this clone turned up once. Its antigen specificity is not known. No per-base quality is available; no much larger clone lies one base away. The data derive from a study of cytomegalovirus exposure and HLA in healthy donors listed by TCRdb under 2017. A note on the overall study: An earlier analysis of some 600 of the donors reported over 250 Gb of sequence data and 95 million to 140 million unique TCR beta sequences obtained from around 170 million T cells. An early release that covered more than 550 HLA-typed donors contained approximately 290 gigabases of sequencing data and about 84 million unique TCR sequences. The genetic ancestry cluster associated with self-reported Caucasian donors included approximately 85% of the 300 to 400 genotyped donors. The aim of the study was to test whether cataloging public T cell receptors could identify signatures of past pathogen exposure. Using immunosequencing, the study profiled T cell repertoires from approximately 700 subjects and related those repertoires to cytomegalovirus serostatus. Along with the approximately 650-subject first cohort, a separate validation cohort of more than 90 different subjects was used. High-throughput TCR immunosequencing, statistical association of individual TCRs with disease status, and machine learning were combined to predict cytomegalovirus infection status. A later analysis re-analyzed previously published TCR beta repertoires from approximately 670 donors and added high-resolution HLA genotyping to study TCR occurrence patterns. Rather than using new phenotypic data, the later analysis identified candidate immune exposures from TCR beta sequences and from how often those sequences occurred across donors. To decide whether each TCR beta V gene segment behaved as functional or pseudogenic, an earlier analysis of some 540 of the donors relied on high-throughput TCR beta sequencing. Donor age, sex, ethnicity and CMV serostatus were collected together with the repertoire data. In a later genetic analysis, genome-wide SNP genotypes for about 55% of the roughly 700 donors were used, and that subset was treated as a discovery cohort. All discovery cohort repertoires had been generated using a single sequencing platform. HLA typing covered class I and class II loci at four-digit resolution. Typing coverage varied by locus: roughly 620-640 donors for A, B, C, DRB1 and DQB1; about 520 for DQA1; 606 for DPA1; some 470 for DPB1. Because of strong linkage in the cohort, a handful of DR-DQ haplotypes were treated as single units for association and clustering. Among about 360 genotyped donors of the cohort, an average of approximately 250,000 unique TCR beta nucleotide sequences were sequenced per donor, roughly 20% of them non-productive. Overall study outcomes, separate from this receptor: V-gene and J-gene trimming of TCR beta chains was associated with a missense DCLRE1C variant in a later genetic analysis, and the association was replicated in an independent cohort. Specific HLA alleles were associated with over 15,000 TCR beta sequences at a false discovery rate of 0.05 in a later analysis. In a later analysis, HLA-associated TCR beta chains showed more clonal expansion and lower generation probabilities than non-associated chains that were equally common. This cohort had only TCR beta chains sequenced, and the lack of alpha or paired-chain data limited which features could be detected. CMV serostatus was the only immune exposure information available for the cohort. In the study, around 160 TCR beta chains were listed as associated with cytomegalovirus. The authors suggested that the approach could potentially be extended to other disease states and immunological phenotypes. Most TCR sequences were seen in very few donors, while some public TCRs were found in many individuals. Most CMV-associated TCR beta chains appeared to be HLA-restricted in a later analysis, and the HLA associations seemed to be driven largely by CMV exposure. When HLA alleles, especially DR and DQ, strongly co-occurred, attributing TCR associations to individual alleles was difficult. Linkage disequilibrium might explain the correlated functional status among segregating V segments, but an unknown experimental factor could not be excluded. A few of the identified cytomegalovirus-associated TCR beta chains were confirmed in vitro to be specific for cytomegalovirus antigens. The presence/absence analyses assumed that sequencing depth was roughly uniform across donors, and that assumption may not be true. Broadly in line with IMGT annotations, most TCR beta V segments showed up in productive rearrangements about 87% or about 30% of the time in an earlier analysis of several hundred of the donors. According to a later analysis, parvovirus B19, influenza, CMV and Epstein-Barr virus appeared linked to several top co-occurrence clusters. A further reported finding was that TCR beta sequences accurately predicted the HLA-A and HLA-B alleles for most subjects in the first cohort. In both the original and validation cohorts, the classifier was reported to diagnose cytomegalovirus status with high specificity and sensitivity. A later genetic analysis reported fewer N-insertions in productive TCRs among donors in an Asian-associated ancestry cluster than the roughly 690-donor mean. Some IMGT-functional V segments, including TRBV6-2 and TRBV6-3, could not be told apart with the 87-base-pair reads, so those segments were excluded. HLA typing was unavailable for some donors at each locus, so association tests used only the typed subset. Because counts were too low, around 18 rarely observed V segments, including chromosome 9 orphons, were left out of the earlier analysis of a few hundred of the donors. According to a later analysis, TCR association rates differed among HLA loci, with DRB1 alleles showing the most associated TCRs and HLA-C alleles showing the fewest. A cluster of highly shared sequence variants was judged likely to be a technical artifact of the sequencing pipeline.

In total, more than 500 healthy bone marrow donors made up the cohort. At the time of sampling, every cohort member was nominally healthy, though immune exposures that went unrecorded were likely present. The donor was CMV seropositive and belonged to the group of 250 to 350 seropositive cohort members. Every donor gave a peripheral blood sample, and the peripheral blood mononuclear cells from that sample were used for TCR beta sequencing. Genomic DNA extraction from the blood cell samples was performed with the Qiagen DNeasy Blood Extraction Kit. Trimming removed 5 bases from V and 4 bases from J, leaving 18 bases between the germline ends. From its cysteine to its phenylalanine, the CDR3 spans 16 amino acids. The CDR3 DNA has 48 bases and is translated from base 1. Sequences LNHDA (CDR1) and SQIVND (CDR2) are obtained from the germline V gene (reference sequence). Library prep was done by the immunoSEQ multiplex PCR assay. The multiplex PCR relied on a mix of 60 forward primers for TCR Vbeta segments and 13 reverse primers for TCR Jbeta segments. The CDR3 region of rearranged TCR beta genes was amplified from genomic DNA by a multiplex PCR assay. Amplified TCR beta libraries were sequenced as 87-base-pair reads on the Illumina HiSeq System. The original methods were these. Across the 500 to 850 repertoires, a later analysis counted 78 million or so unique TCR beta chains, around 11 million of which were shared by at least two donors. A nearest-neighbor algorithm error-corrected the raw reads and collapsed the reads into unique sequences, merging closely related sequences to remove PCR and sequencing errors. To assign V, D and J gene segments, CDR3 sequences were aligned to IMGT reference sequences. For a sequence to be retained, a match of at least six nucleotides to both a V gene segment and a J gene segment was required. Rearrangements were classified as productive when the CDR3 lacked stop codons and remained in frame with V and J, and all other rearrangements were classified as non-productive. Following IMGT convention, CDR3 was defined as the stretch from the second conserved V-encoded cysteine up to the conserved J-encoded phenylalanine. Sequences without an unambiguous match to a single V gene segment were excluded from the earlier analysis of about 640 of the donors. In an earlier analysis of around 590 of the donors, a V segment was called functional when productive rearrangements were above 56.7%, and segregating when the standard deviation between donors exceeded 5%. To diagnose cytomegalovirus status from the catalog of TCR beta chain sequences, a statistical classification framework was built. A later analysis assigned V and J genes by comparing TCR nucleotide sequences with IMGT/GENE-DB human TR gene sequences. A later analysis assigned CDR3 sequences and most-parsimonious VDJ recombination scenarios with the TCRdist pipeline. In a later analysis, each TCR beta chain was defined by its CDR3 amino acid sequence together with its V-gene family, and reads without a unique V-gene family were excluded. To address suspected cross-contamination and a sequencing artifact, a later analysis removed several hundred highly shared, low-generation-probability nucleotide sequences. In a later analysis, a clonal expansion index was calculated for each public chain from normalized within-repertoire ranks of inferred template counts. In a later analysis, generation probabilities were computed using a VDJ recombination model fitted to out-of-frame rearrangements, and the results were checked against IGoR. A later analysis scored TCR-TCR, TCR-HLA and TCR-CMV co-occurrence with hypergeometric tests, applying a repertoire-size bias correction to TCR pairs. False discovery rates were estimated in a later analysis by permuting HLA or CMV assignments 20 times. In a later analysis, co-occurring TCRs were grouped using DBSCAN, and TCRdist sequence similarity was added for clustering within HLA-allele-positive subsets. Co-occurrence clustering excluded repertoires with fewer than 30,000 or more than 120,000 public chains, plus five with anomalous nucleotide sharing. In TCRdb, the immuneACCESS table is reduced to in-frame sequences with V and J assigned. These tables do not hold every clone; where another copy was compared, an unresolved V gene accounts for under half, and the others remain unexplained. V, J and clone size derive from that table, while D and trimming were established from the DNA sequence. The sample includes more than 90,000 clones, with around 84% observed a single time. The ten largest clones represent over 4% of the sample.

Here the chain combines TRBV19 and TRBJ1-3, and possibly TRBD1, on 5 matching bases. This TCR derives from a woman aged 40 to 50 in good health and CMV-seropositive. The sequenced material came from PBMCs. Here is the DNA: TGTGCCAGTAGTCCCCGCCCCGCAGGGAACGGAAACACCATATATTTT. Its translation is CASSPRPAGNGNTIYF.